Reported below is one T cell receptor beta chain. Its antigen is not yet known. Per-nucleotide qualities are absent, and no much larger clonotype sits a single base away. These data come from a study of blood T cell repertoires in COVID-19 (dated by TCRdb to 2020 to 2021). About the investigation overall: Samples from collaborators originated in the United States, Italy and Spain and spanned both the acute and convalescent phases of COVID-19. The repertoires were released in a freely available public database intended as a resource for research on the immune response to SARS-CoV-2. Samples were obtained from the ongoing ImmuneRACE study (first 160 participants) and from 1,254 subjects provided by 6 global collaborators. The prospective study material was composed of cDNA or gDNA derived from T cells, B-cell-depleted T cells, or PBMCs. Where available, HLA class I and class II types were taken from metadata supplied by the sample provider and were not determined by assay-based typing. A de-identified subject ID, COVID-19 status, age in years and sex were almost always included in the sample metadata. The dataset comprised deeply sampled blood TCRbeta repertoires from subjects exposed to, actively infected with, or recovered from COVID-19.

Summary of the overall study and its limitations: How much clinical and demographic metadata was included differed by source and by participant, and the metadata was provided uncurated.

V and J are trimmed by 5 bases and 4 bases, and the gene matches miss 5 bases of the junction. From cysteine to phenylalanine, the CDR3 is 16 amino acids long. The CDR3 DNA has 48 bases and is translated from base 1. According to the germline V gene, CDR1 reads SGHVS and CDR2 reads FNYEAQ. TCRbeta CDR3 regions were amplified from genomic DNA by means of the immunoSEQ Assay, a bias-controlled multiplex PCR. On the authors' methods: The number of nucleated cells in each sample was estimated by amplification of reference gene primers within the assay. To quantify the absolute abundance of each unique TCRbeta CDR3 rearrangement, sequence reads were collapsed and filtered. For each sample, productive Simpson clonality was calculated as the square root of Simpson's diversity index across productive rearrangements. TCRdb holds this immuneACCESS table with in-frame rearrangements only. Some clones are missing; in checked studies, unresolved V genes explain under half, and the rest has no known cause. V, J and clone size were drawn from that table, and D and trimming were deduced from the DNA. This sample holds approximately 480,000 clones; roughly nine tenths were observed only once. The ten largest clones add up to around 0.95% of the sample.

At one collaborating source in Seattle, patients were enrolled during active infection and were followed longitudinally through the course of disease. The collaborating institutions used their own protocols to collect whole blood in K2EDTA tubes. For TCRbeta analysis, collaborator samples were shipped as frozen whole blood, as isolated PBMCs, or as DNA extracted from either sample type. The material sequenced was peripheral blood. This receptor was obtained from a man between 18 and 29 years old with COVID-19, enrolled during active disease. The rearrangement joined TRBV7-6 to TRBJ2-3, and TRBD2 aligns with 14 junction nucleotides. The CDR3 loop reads CASSTMGLAGADTQYF. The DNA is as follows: TGTGCCAGCAGCACAATGGGACTAGCGGGAGCAGATACGCAGTATTTT. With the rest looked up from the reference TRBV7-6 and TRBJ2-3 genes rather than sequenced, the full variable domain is GAGVSQSPRYKVTKRGQDVALRCDPISGHVSLYWYRQALGQGPEFLTYFNYEAQQDKSGLPNDRFSAERPEGSISTLTIQRTEQRDSAMYRCASSTMGLAGADTQYFGPGTRLTVL.